The 5 T cell receptor beta chains given below trace back to one sample, sequenced in a study of shared clonotypes between healthy human individuals. Naive CD8 cells, CD45RO-negative and positively selected for CCR7, excluded terminally differentiated effector memory CD45RA+ cells. TCRdb's table, derived via immunoSEQ multiplex PCR, lists solely in-frame clones and lacks some. This repertoire shows approximately 740,000 clones, 80% to 95% found once; its top ten account for approximately 25%. Sequences were obtained from naive CD8+ T cells sorted from blood. All receptors derive from a man aged 30-40 years in good health.

V is TRBV28 and J is TRBJ1-4; no definite D call. Trimming removed 6 bases at V and 7 bases at J, with 18 bases between. CDR1 is MDHEN and CDR2 is SYDVKM in the germline V gene. The CDR3 consists of 15 residues. CDR3 loop: CASSLGRSFLEKLFF. The CDR3 DNA is TGTGCCAGCAGCCTAGGACGGAGTTTTCTTGAAAAACTGTTTTTT.

J is TRBJ2-1 and V is TRBV29-1; TRBD2 matches 12 bases. V dropped 6 bases and J dropped 9; count of bases not matched to a gene: 9. The CDR3 spans 14 residues. CDR1 is SQVTM, CDR2 ANQGSEA, per germline. The DNA of the CDR3 is TGCAGCGTCGAACTAGCGGGAGGTATGGCTGAGCAGTTCTTC. Encoded protein: CSVELAGGMAEQFF.

This chain uses TRBV9 with TRBJ2-1; D is ambiguous. The CDR3 loop spans 12 amino acids. Trimming removed 0 bases at V and 5 bases at J, with 3 bases between. In germline, CDR1 is SGDLS, CDR2 YYNGEE. The DNA for the CDR3 is TGTGCCAGCAGCGTAGTACACAATGAGCAGTTCTTC. Translated, it gives CASSVVHNEQFF.

The chain has TRBV4-1 and TRBJ2-1; 8 nucleotides agree with TRBD2. V lost 3 bases, J lost 5 bases, and 6 bases stayed unmatched. The CDR3 spans 15 residues. CDR1 is MGHRA and CDR2 is YSYEKL in the germline V gene. The CDR3 sequence is CASSHTSGDDNEQFF. Here the CDR3 DNA reads TGCGCCAGCAGCCACACTAGCGGAGACGACAATGAGCAGTTCTTC.

The chain uses TRBV7-9 and TRBJ2-1; 8 bases fit TRBD1. V was pared by 2 bases and J by 0 bases, with 6 bases of the junction left unmatched. The CDR3 covers 17 residues. Germline V gene sequence: CDR1 SEHNR, CDR2 FQNEAQ (reference sequence). The CDR3 loop is CASSLPHGTGSYNEQFF. CDR3 nucleotide sequence: TGTGCCAGCAGCTTACCTCACGGGACAGGCTCCTACAATGAGCAGTTCTTC.